These 29 T cell receptor beta chains came from one sample sequenced in a study. TCRdb processed the 5' RACE reads anew with MiXCR; each CDR3 protein has one entry. The sample comprises some 8,700 distinct CDR3 sequences, roughly a sixth of which are singletons, and roughly 3.4% rests with the top ten. The sample comprised memory CD4+ T cells sorted from blood. Subset defined: memory CD4+ T cells, CD4+CD45RO+CD25-. Receptors originate from a female donor with breast cancer.

This chain connects TRBV20-1 to TRBJ1-1; 7 bases agree with TRBD1. Germline V lookup: CDR1 DFQATT, CDR2 SNEGSKA (reference sequence). CDR3 size: 13 residues. V was pared by 3 bases and J by 5 bases, with 6 bases of the junction left unmatched. The CDR3 nucleotides are TGCAGTGCTAGTTACAGGGGTGGAACTGAAGCTTTCTTT. This encodes CSASYRGGTEAFF.

This clonotype came up many times. The rearrangement links TRBV4-3 to TRBJ2-3; D is tentatively TRBD1 or TRBD2 (5 bases each). The CDR3 totals 15 residues. Trimming shortened V by 0 bases and J by 1 base, and 8 bases separated the two germline ends. Germline V CDR1 and CDR2: LGHNA, YSLEER. CDR3 bases: TGCGCCAGCAGCCAAGATGGGACGGGCACAGATACGCAGTATTTT. Its translation: CASSQDGTGTDTQYF.

This clonotype was detected once. The chain recombines TRBV20-1 with TRBJ2-1; TRBD2 might be the D (6 bases). Germline CDR1 is DFQATT and CDR2 is SNEGSKA (reference sequence). V was pared by 3 bases and J by 8 bases, with 23 bases between. This CDR3 is 16 amino acids long. DNA of the CDR3: TGCAGTGCTAGTGCCGAACTAGCTGGGGTTCGGGATGAGCAGTTCTTC. Translation: CSASAELAGVRDEQFF.

This clonotype is medium-sized by share. The V gene is TRBV9, the J gene TRBJ1-3; the D is unclear. CDR1 is SGDLS and CDR2 is YYNGEE in the germline V gene. Deletions cut 0 bases from V and 2 bases from J, with 0 bases between. This CDR3 spans 12 amino acids. The CDR3 loop is CASSVAGNTIYF. The DNA for the CDR3 is TGTGCCAGCAGCGTAGCTGGAAACACCATATATTTT.

As for this clonotype: A much more abundant neighbour one base away suggests this may be a read error. V gene TRBV7-2 combines with J gene TRBJ2-2, with a weak D call TRBD1 (6 bases). This CDR3 has 15 amino acids. The germline CDR1 and CDR2 sequences are SGHTA and FQGNSA. V gave up 5 bases and J gave up 6 bases, with 16 bases separating them. The DNA for the CDR3 is TGTGCCAGCAGCCAGGGCAGGGGTGGGTCCGGGGAGCTGTTTTTT. It is translated as CASSQGRGGSGELFF.

This rearrangement joins TRBV7-9 to TRBJ2-3; weak D call: TRBD2 (5 bases). V gave up 2 bases and J gave up 6 bases, with 9 bases separating them. CDR3 size: 13 residues. Looked up from germline, CDR1 is SEHNR and CDR2 is FQNEAQ (reference sequence). The CDR3 region is CASSLMRADTQYF. As DNA, the CDR3 is TGTGCCAGCAGCTTAATGAGGGCCGATACGCAGTATTTT.

This clonotype is labeled medium-sized. This rearrangement joins TRBV6-6 to TRBJ1-3, with no clear D. Germline CDR1 reads MNHNY; CDR2 reads SVGAGI (reference sequence). The CDR3 is 15 amino acids. V was shortened by 1 base and J by 1 base, with 8 bases between the two germline ends. CDR3: CASSYLGGSGNTIYF. Here the CDR3 DNA reads TGTGCCAGCAGTTACTTGGGTGGTTCTGGAAACACCATATATTTT.

The rearrangement links TRBV18 to TRBJ1-2; D is ambiguous. With 0 bases removed from V and 1 base from J, the gap between germline ends came to 6 bases. From germline, CDR1 is KGHSH and CDR2 LQKENI. This CDR3 region has 14 residues. CDR3 residues: CASSPPENNYGYTF. The CDR3 coding sequence is TGTGCCAGCTCACCACCGGAGAATAACTATGGCTACACCTTC.

A note on this clonotype: A clone one base away is much larger, so this may be a read error. The chain links TRBV28 to TRBJ1-1; unclear D gene. The CDR3 is made up of 12 amino acids. CDR1 MDHEN and CDR2 SYDVKM come from the germline V gene. The CDR3 DNA reads TGTGCCAGCAGGGAGGGTCGGGCTGAATCTTTCTTT. Protein sequence: CASREGRAESFF.

The rearrangement uses TRBV7-3 and TRBJ2-3; D gene uncertain. The germline CDR1 and CDR2 sequences are SGHTA and FQGTGA. The V gene lost 5 bases and the J gene lost 4 bases, with 13 bases spanning the gap. The CDR3 consists of 14 residues. CDR3: CASSPLIGSDTQYF. The DNA for the CDR3 is TGTGCCAGCAGCCCCTTAATTGGATCAGATACGCAGTATTTT.

Remarks on this clonotype: A much larger clone is a single base away; this may be a read error. This rearrangement joins TRBV5-1 to TRBJ2-1; tentative D call: TRBD2 (7 bases). Germline CDR1 is SGHRS and CDR2 is YFSETQ. V was shortened by 6 bases and J by 0 bases, with 13 bases between the two germline ends. The CDR3 is made up of 15 amino acids. The CDR3 DNA sequence: TGCGCCAGCAACCCCGGGGGGCCCTCCTACAATGAGCAGTTCTTC. Translated, it gives CASNPGGPSYNEQFF.

This clonotype was seen only a few times. The genes are TRBV29-1 and TRBJ2-7, with D perhaps matching TRBD2 (5 bases). V dropped 6 bases and J dropped 3 bases, with 6 bases sitting between them. This CDR3 is built from 10 residues. From germline, CDR1 is SQVTM and CDR2 ANQGSEA. CDR3 bases: TGCAGCGTCCGGGACTACGAGCAGTACTTC. Amino acid sequence: CSVRDYEQYF.

V and J are TRBV6-1 and TRBJ2-4; D is unresolved. The CDR3 spans 14 residues. Germline CDR1 MNHNS, CDR2 SASEGT. Trimming shortened V by 7 bases and J by 4 bases, and 14 bases separated the two germline ends. The CDR3 DNA is TGTGCCAGCAACCCCCTGAGTTTAAAAAACATTCAGTACTTC. This translates into CASNPLSLKNIQYF.

V gene TRBV12-3 or TRBV12-4 combines with J gene TRBJ2-3; 10 nucleotides align to TRBD2. V lost 2 bases to trimming and J lost 5 bases; unmatched junction nucleotides: 1. This CDR3 is built from 14 residues. CDR3 DNA: TGTGCCAGCAGTTTAATAGCGGGGGGAGATACGCAGTATTTT. It yields the protein CASSLIAGGDTQYF.

By proportion, this clonotype is medium-sized. The V and J genes are TRBV29-1 and TRBJ2-7; TRBD1 might be the D (6 bases). CDR1 is SQVTM, CDR2 ANQGSEA, per germline. V gave up 8 bases and J gave up 0 bases, with 14 bases separating them. The CDR3 is made up of 13 amino acids. CDR3 residues: CSSSTGNSYEQYF. The CDR3 DNA reads as TGCAGCTCTTCGACAGGCAACTCCTACGAGCAGTACTTC.

As for this clonotype: A much larger clonotype is one base distant, so this may be a read error. The chain uses TRBV7-2 and TRBJ2-7, with a tentative D call TRBD1 (6 bases). V was shortened by 7 bases and J by 5 bases, with 15 bases between the two germline ends. CDR1 SGHTA and CDR2 FQGNSA come from the germline V gene. CDR3 length equals 13 residues. This CDR3 reads CASNFYRDNEQYF. In DNA, the CDR3 is TGTGCCAGCAACTTTTACCGGGACAACGAGCAGTACTTC.

This clonotype was detected ten times or more. The CDR3 region is CSASGATAGWDSYEQYF. The CDR3 DNA reads TGCAGTGCTAGCGGGGCCACAGCGGGGTGGGACTCCTACGAGCAGTACTTC. V and J are TRBV20-1 and TRBJ2-7; 7 nucleotides line up with TRBD2. The CDR3 runs 17 residues. Germline CDR1 and CDR2: DFQATT and SNEGSKA (reference sequence). Losses at the gene ends were 3 bases for V and 0 bases for J; bases not matched to a gene: 14.

This clonotype qualifies as medium-sized (0.01 to 0.1%). Here the CDR3 reads CASSPQGRINYGYTF. The DNA for the CDR3 is TGTGCCAGCAGCCCCCAAGGGAGAATTAACTATGGCTACACCTTC. The chain combines TRBV12-3 or TRBV12-4 with TRBJ1-2; D not certain. Trimming shortened V by 6 bases and J by 1 base, and 15 bases separated the two germline ends. CDR3 length: 15 amino acids.

Note on this clonotype: This could be a read error, since a much larger clone is one nucleotide away. Without the conserved terminal phenylalanine or tryptophan, this CDR3 likely stems from a read error. The DNA is left out, because the CDR3 cannot be placed on it with certainty; the CDR3 is given as TCRdb lists it. This chain's CDR3 is CASSWTLGGHREVFL. The rearrangement links TRBV5-5 to TRBJ1-1; the table's D call of TRBD1 was not tested on the DNA. From its first to its last residue, the CDR3 has 15 amino acids. Germline CDR1 and CDR2: SGHKS and YYEKEE (reference sequence).

This clonotype was counted at least ten times. The chain uses TRBV5-1 and TRBJ2-1; TRBD1 matches 8 bases. The CDR3 is made up of 15 amino acids. The V and J ends lost 4 bases and 7 bases, in that order; junction bases with no gene match: 10. Per germline, CDR1 SGHRS and CDR2 YFSETQ. CDR3 loop: CASSQDREIGNEQFF. In nucleotides, the CDR3 is TGCGCCAGCAGCCAGGACAGGGAGATTGGAAATGAGCAGTTCTTC.

The chain joins TRBV30 to TRBJ2-1, with 7 bases lining up with TRBD2. The CDR3 loop spans 14 amino acids. Germline loops: CDR1 GTSNPN, CDR2 SVGIG (reference sequence). V was pared by 0 bases and J by 9 bases, with 8 bases of the junction left unmatched. The chain's CDR3 is CAWSVWDYQTEQFF. CDR3 nucleotide sequence: TGTGCCTGGAGTGTATGGGACTACCAAACTGAGCAGTTCTTC.

By proportion, this clonotype is medium-sized (0.01 to 0.1%). Compared with germline, one end of the junction differs, possibly owing to a read error. J is TRBJ2-5 and V is TRBV3-1; D ambiguous. CDR3 size: 12 residues. Looked up from germline, CDR1 is LGHDT and CDR2 is YNNKEL (reference sequence). The chain's CDR3 is CASSSNAASFNF. The CDR3 DNA follows: TGTGCCAGCAGCTCGAACGCGGCCTCATTCAACTTC.

At least ten counts were recorded for this clonotype. This sequence joins TRBV5-1 and TRBJ1-4; 7 bases map to TRBD1. Trimming removed 1 base from V and 7 bases from J; junction bases left unmatched: 4. Germline V CDR1 and CDR2: SGHRS, YFSETQ. The CDR3 is 14 residues long. CDR3 nucleotide sequence: TGCGCCAGCAGCTTGCAGGGGGTTGGTGAAAAACTGTTTTTT. This codes for CASSLQGVGEKLFF. Supplemented by reference TRBV5-1 and TRBJ1-4, the full variable domain reads KAGVTQTPRYLIKTRGQQVTLSCSPISGHRSVSWYQQTPGQGLQFLFEYFSETQRNKGNFPGRFSGRQFSNSRSEMNVSTLELGDSALYLCASSLQGVGEKLFFGSGTQLSVL.

This clonotype is medium-sized within its sample. V is TRBV7-8 and J is TRBJ1-2, with D perhaps matching TRBD1 (6 bases). V shed 8 bases and J shed 0 bases, with 22 bases lying between them. Germline CDR1 is SGHVS and CDR2 is FQNEAQ. The CDR3 consists of 17 residues. The DNA for the CDR3 is TGTGCCAGCTCTTCTTTTTGGGCGGGGGCCTCTAACTATGGCTACACCTTC. Its translation: CASSSFWAGASNYGYTF.

Details on this clonotype: In this CDR3 the conserved last residue, phenylalanine or tryptophan, is missing, so a read error is likely. The chain couples TRBV20-1 to TRBJ2-7; 7 bases agree with TRBD2. Germline loops: CDR1 DFQATT, CDR2 SNEGSKA (reference sequence). V was clipped by 5 bases and J by 4 bases; unmatched bases: 14. This CDR3 has 15 residues. The CDR3 DNA reads TGCAGTGCTGTGGGAGGCGGGGGTGGCCCGTACGAGCAGTACTCC. It yields the protein CSAVGGGGGPYEQYS.

This clonotype was recorded many times. This chain links TRBV20-1 with TRBJ2-2, with D unresolved. Germline V CDR1 and CDR2: DFQATT, SNEGSKA (reference sequence). This CDR3 has 14 residues. V was cut by 3 bases and J by 6 bases, with 14 bases left in between. The CDR3 nucleotides read TGCAGTGCTAGTCCGGTAGTTACCGCCGGGGAGCTGTTTTTT. Amino acids: CSASPVVTAGELFF.

This clonotype is medium-sized by share. The V and J genes are TRBV20-1 and TRBJ1-1; D remains unclear. V lost 1 base and J 10 bases, leaving 13 bases between the germline ends. Germline V gene sequence: CDR1 DFQATT, CDR2 SNEGSKA (reference sequence). The length of the CDR3 is 12 residues. The CDR3 nucleotides are TGCAGTGCTAGAGCTCCGGAAATCCCAGCTTTCTTT. Protein product: CSARAPEIPAFF.

As to this clonotype: This clone may be a read error of a much larger clone one base away. The CDR3 here is CAWRGTGSGRVFF. For the CDR3, the DNA is TGTGCCTGGAGGGGGACAGGGTCGGGGAGAGTTTTCTTT. The chain links TRBV30 to TRBJ1-1; 9 nucleotides match TRBD1. CDR1 GTSNPN and CDR2 SVGIG come from the germline V gene (reference sequence). The V and J ends lost 3 bases and 13 bases, in that order; junction bases with no gene match: 12. The CDR3 spans 13 residues.

Concerning this clonotype: A junction boundary mismatches the germline segment, possibly from a read error. The chain joins TRBV6-2 or TRBV6-3 to TRBJ2-1, with TRBD1 matching 10 bases. Germline loops: CDR1 MNHEY, CDR2 SVGEGT. The CDR3 contains 16 residues. The CDR3 nucleotides are TGTACCAGCAGTCTCAAGCGACAGGGGGCGTGGAATGAGCAGTTCTTC. Translated: CTSSLKRQGAWNEQFF.